These T cell receptor beta chains were read from a single sample in a study of human T cells and chemical hapten exposure. TCRdb analysed the RACE reads with MiXCR anew, one entry per CDR3 protein. The sample lists roughly 74,000 distinct CDR3 sequences, more than 30% seen once, with roughly 10% in the top ten. The material was whole blood, obtained in connection with sensitization to the hapten diphenylcyclopropenone (DPC). The receptors here all came from a man aged 40-49 years with alopecia areata. Some clones in this sample may be carry-over from other donors' samples. Both conserved end residues are part of each CDR3. A D gene is named only where the DNA matches it firmly. Where a row states a size, it is once, few, many or the class of an expanded clone; other rows omit it.

abundance	d_gene	j_gene	v_gene	CDR3nt	CDR3aa
few	NA	TRBJ1-1	TRBV5-1	TGCGCCAGCAGCTCAGGCAGGAGCTACACTGAAGCTTTCTTT	CASSSGRSYTEAFF
few	NA	TRBJ2-1	TRBV9	TGTGCCAGCAGCGTAGACATCAATGAGCAGTTCTTC	CASSVDINEQFF
NA	NA	TRBJ2-7	TRBV20-1	TGCAGTGCTAAGGACGGGGAATACGAGCAGTACTTC	CSAKDGEYEQYF
NA	NA	TRBJ2-3	TRBV20-1	TGCAGTGCCCCTGAGGACTCCACAGATACGCAGTATTTT	CSAPEDSTDTQYF
NA	TRBD1	TRBJ2-5	TRBV28	TGTGCCAGCAGTTCGGGACAGGGGGTAGAGACCCAGTACTTC	CASSSGQGVETQYF
few	TRBD2	TRBJ2-7	TRBV4-1	TGCGCCAGCAGCCAAGATCGCGGGAGGCACTCCTACGAGCAGTACTTC	CASSQDRGRHSYEQYF
NA	NA	TRBJ1-1	TRBV20-1	TGCAGTGCCTCGCGAATGAACACTGAAGCTTTCTTT	CSASRMNTEAFF
few	NA	TRBJ1-1	TRBV20-1	TGCAGTGCTGCCCCCTTGCATGAAGCTTTCTTT	CSAAPLHEAFF
few	NA	TRBJ1-1	TRBV29-1	TGCAGCGTTCCGGGAGGCTTCCTAAGAAACACTGAAGCTTTCTTT	CSVPGGFLRNTEAFF
NA	NA	TRBJ1-1	TRBV27	TGTGCCAGCAGTTTATCAGGGCAGAACACTGAAGCTTTCTTT	CASSLSGQNTEAFF
NA	TRBD1	TRBJ2-7	TRBV24-1	TGTGCCACCCAGGGGGTGAATACCTACGAGCAGTACTTC	CATQGVNTYEQYF
once	TRBD2	TRBJ2-6	TRBV11-2	TGTGCCAGCGGCGGGAGATCTGGGGCCAACGTCCTGACTTTC	CASGGRSGANVLTF
NA	NA	TRBJ2-6	TRBV4-3	TGCGCCAGCAGCCAGGGATCAGGGTCCGGGGCCAACGTCCTGACTTTC	CASSQGSGSGANVLTF
few	NA	TRBJ1-4	TRBV12-3/TRBV12-4	TGTGCCAGCAGTTTGCAGGGTGGGAATGAAAAACTGTTTTTT	CASSLQGGNEKLFF
NA	NA	TRBJ2-3	TRBV5-5	TGTGCCAGCAGGCCGGCGGGAGATACGCAGTATTTT	CASRPAGDTQYF
few	TRBD2	TRBJ2-1	TRBV3-1	TGTGCCAGCAGCCAAGCCCACTTCCACGCTACTAGCGGGAGTGCTCGAAATGAGCAGTTCTTC	CASSQAHFHATSGSARNEQFF
many	NA	TRBJ2-7	TRBV20-1	TGCAGTGCTAGAGATCGAGCGACCGAGCAGTACTTC	CSARDRATEQYF
NA	NA	TRBJ2-3	TRBV6-1	TGTGCCAGCAGCCGGGACACCCTCACAGATACGCAGTATTTT	CASSRDTLTDTQYF
NA	NA	TRBJ2-7	TRBV25-1	TGTGCCACCCAGCCCGGGGGCAACGAGCAGTACTTC	CATQPGGNEQYF
few	NA	TRBJ2-3	TRBV11-2	TGTGCCAGCAGCTTTAGTCGAGGAGATACGCAGTATTTT	CASSFSRGDTQYF
few	NA	TRBJ2-7	TRBV20-1	TGCAGTGCTAGAACCGACAGCTACGAGCAGTACTTC	CSARTDSYEQYF
few	TRBD1	TRBJ2-7	TRBV20-1	TGCAGTGCTAGTCGGACAGGTTCTAGCGAGCAGTACTTC	CSASRTGSSEQYF
NA	TRBD1	TRBJ2-1	TRBV5-6	TGTGCCAGCAGCTTTAGACAGGGTGGTTCGTTGGGGCAGTTCTTC	CASSFRQGGSLGQFF
NA	NA	TRBJ2-6	TRBV12-3/TRBV12-4	TGTGCCAGCAGTTTTGGGCAGGGAGGTACTGGGGCCAACGTCCTGACTTTC	CASSFGQGGTGANVLTF
NA	NA	TRBJ2-2	TRBV27	TGTGCCAGCAGTTTAAAGGCAATCACCGGGGAGCTGTTTTTT	CASSLKAITGELFF
few	NA	TRBJ2-3	TRBV6-5	TGTGCCAGCAGTTACATTAGCACAGATACGCAGTATTTT	CASSYISTDTQYF
few	TRBD1	TRBJ1-2	TRBV12-3/TRBV12-4	TGTGCCAGCAGTTGGACAGGGGTCGGCTACACCTTC	CASSWTGVGYTF
few	TRBD2	TRBJ2-1	TRBV5-1	TGCGCCAGCAGCTCGCGACTAGCGGGCAATGAGCAGTTCTTC	CASSSRLAGNEQFF
few	NA	TRBJ2-1	TRBV20-1	TGCAGTCCTTACCCGGGGAACAATGAGCAGTTCTTC	CSPYPGNNEQFF
NA	TRBD1	TRBJ1-2	TRBV12-3/TRBV12-4	TGTGCCAGCAGCCCGGGACAGGCCTATGGCTACACCTTC	CASSPGQAYGYTF
few	TRBD1	TRBJ1-2	TRBV28	TGTGCCAGCAAGACAGGGACTTGGAACTATGGCTACACCTTC	CASKTGTWNYGYTF
NA	NA	TRBJ1-1	TRBV7-3	TGTGCCAGCAGCCTCAACAGGGTCTCTGAAGCTTTCTTT	CASSLNRVSEAFF
NA	NA	TRBJ2-3	TRBV7-2	TGTGCCAGCACCCTCCAACGGAACACAGATACGCAGTATTTT	CASTLQRNTDTQYF
NA	NA	TRBJ2-3	TRBV29-1	TGCAGCGTTTGGACGGCAGATACGCAGTATTTT	CSVWTADTQYF
NA	NA	TRBJ2-3	TRBV5-1	TGCGCCAGCAGCTTGGGGCAGGGACTGACAGATACGCAGTATTTT	CASSLGQGLTDTQYF
NA	NA	TRBJ2-3	TRBV14	TGTGCCAGCAGCCTAAAGACAGATACGCAGTATTTT	CASSLKTDTQYF